The clone carrying this T cell receptor (beta chain) was detected once. These data originate in a study of T cell changes during pregnancy in multiple sclerosis. TCRdb keeps only in-frame clones here, not all; method: immunoSEQ multiplex PCR. Of 41,000 or so clones detected, nearly 90% appear once; the ten largest clones hold about 0.6%. Sequenced material: CD4+ T cells from peripheral blood mononuclear cells, taken in the first trimester of pregnancy. The sequence derives from a female donor with multiple sclerosis, enrolled in a pregnancy study.

CDR3 protein: CAWSLGTGPNYGYTF. The CDR3, as DNA: TGTGCCTGGAGTCTGGGGACAGGCCCTAACTATGGCTACACCTTC. This chain links TRBV30 with TRBJ1-2; 8 bases match TRBD1. Germline lookup yields CDR1 GTSNPN and CDR2 SVGIG (reference sequence). The CDR3 is 15 amino acids. V gave up 2 bases and J gave up 0 bases; unmatched junction bases: 5. The full variable domain, completed using reference TRBV30 and TRBJ1-2, is SQTIHQWPATLVQPVGSPLSLECTVEGTSNPNLYWYRQAAGRGLQLLFYSVGIGQISSEVPQNLSASRPQDRQFILSSKKLLLSDSGFYLCAWSLGTGPNYGYTFGSGTRLTVV.